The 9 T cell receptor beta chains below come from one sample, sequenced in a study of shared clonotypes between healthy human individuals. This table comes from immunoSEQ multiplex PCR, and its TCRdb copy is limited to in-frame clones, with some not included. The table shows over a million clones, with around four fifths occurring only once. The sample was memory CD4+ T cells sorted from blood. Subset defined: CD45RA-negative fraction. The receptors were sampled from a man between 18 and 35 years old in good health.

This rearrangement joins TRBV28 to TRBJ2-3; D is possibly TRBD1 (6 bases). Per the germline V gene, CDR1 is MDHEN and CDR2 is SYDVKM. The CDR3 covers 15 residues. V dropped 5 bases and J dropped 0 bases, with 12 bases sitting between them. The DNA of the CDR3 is TGTGCCAGCAGTATGAGGGACATCAGCACAGATACGCAGTATTTT. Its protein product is CASSMRDISTDTQYF.

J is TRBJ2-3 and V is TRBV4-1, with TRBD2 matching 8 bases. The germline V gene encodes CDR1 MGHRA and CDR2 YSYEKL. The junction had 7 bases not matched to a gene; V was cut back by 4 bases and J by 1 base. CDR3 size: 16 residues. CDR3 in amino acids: CASSRDPTSGTDTQYF. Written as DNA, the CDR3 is TGCGCCAGCAGCCGAGACCCGACTAGCGGCACAGATACGCAGTATTTT.

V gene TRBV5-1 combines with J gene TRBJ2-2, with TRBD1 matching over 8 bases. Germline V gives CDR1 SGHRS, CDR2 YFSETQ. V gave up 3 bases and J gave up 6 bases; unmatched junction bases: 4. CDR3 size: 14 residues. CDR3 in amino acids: CASSWTGSAGELFF. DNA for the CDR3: TGCGCCAGCAGCTGGACAGGGTCCGCCGGGGAGCTGTTTTTT.

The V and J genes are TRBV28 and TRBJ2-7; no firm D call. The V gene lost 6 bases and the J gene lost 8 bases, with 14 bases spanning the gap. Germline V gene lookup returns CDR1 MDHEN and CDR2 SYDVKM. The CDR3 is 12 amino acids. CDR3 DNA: TGTGCCAGCAGGACCCGGACCGGCAAGCAGTACTTC. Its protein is CASRTRTGKQYF.

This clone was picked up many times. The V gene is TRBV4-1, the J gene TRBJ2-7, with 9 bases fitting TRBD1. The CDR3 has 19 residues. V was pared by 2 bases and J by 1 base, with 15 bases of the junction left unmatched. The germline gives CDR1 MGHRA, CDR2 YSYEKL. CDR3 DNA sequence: TGCGCCAGCAGCCAACGATGGGACAGGGTTAAACCGGGTTCCTACGAGCAGTACTTC. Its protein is CASSQRWDRVKPGSYEQYF.

CDR3 in DNA: TGTGCCAGCAGCTTGACTAGCGGGAGAGGTAATGAGCAGTTCTTC. Translating gives CASSLTSGRGNEQFF. This sequence joins TRBV11-3 and TRBJ2-1; 12 bases agree with TRBD2. V dropped 3 bases and J dropped 7; count of bases not matched to a gene: 4. CDR1 SGHNT and CDR2 YENEEA come from the germline V gene. This CDR3 has 15 amino acids.

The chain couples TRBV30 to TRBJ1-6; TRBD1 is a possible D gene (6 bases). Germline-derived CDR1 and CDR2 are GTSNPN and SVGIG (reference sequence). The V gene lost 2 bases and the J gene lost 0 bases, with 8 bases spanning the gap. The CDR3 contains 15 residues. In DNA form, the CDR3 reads TGTGCCTGGAGTACAGGGAGCTCCTATAATTCACCCCTCCACTTT. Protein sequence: CAWSTGSSYNSPLHF. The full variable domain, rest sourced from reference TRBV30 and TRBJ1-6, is SQTIHQWPATLVQPVGSPLSLECTVEGTSNPNLYWYRQAAGRGLQLLFYSVGIGQISSEVPQNLSASRPQDRQFILSSKKLLLSDSGFYLCAWSTGSSYNSPLHFGNGTRLTVT.

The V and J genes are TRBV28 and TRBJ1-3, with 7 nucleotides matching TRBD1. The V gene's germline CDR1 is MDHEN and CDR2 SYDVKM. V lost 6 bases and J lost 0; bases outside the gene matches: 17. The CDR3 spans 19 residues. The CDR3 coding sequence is TGTGCCAGCAGCGTCGGGACAGCCTTTCCGACCAGCTCTGGAAACACCATATATTTT. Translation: CASSVGTAFPTSSGNTIYF.

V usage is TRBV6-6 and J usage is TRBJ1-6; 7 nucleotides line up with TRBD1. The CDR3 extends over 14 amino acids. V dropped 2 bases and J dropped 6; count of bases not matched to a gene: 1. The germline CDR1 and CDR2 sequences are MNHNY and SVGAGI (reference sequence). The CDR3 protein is CASSYRTGNSPLHF. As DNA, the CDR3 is TGTGCCAGCAGTTACAGGACAGGTAATTCACCCCTCCACTTT.